This T cell receptor (beta chain) comes out of a study of cytomegalovirus exposure and HLA in healthy donors. Whole-study findings and limits: The study listed approximately 170 cytomegalovirus-associated TCR beta chains. Per published reports, the classifier diagnosed cytomegalovirus status with high specificity and sensitivity.

Comment on this clone: Its antigen is unknown.

Here immunoSEQ multiplex PCR was the method, and the copy in TCRdb shows in-frame clones only, minus some. The sample yields under 95,000 clones, 94% seen once. Sequences were obtained from PBMCs. The TCR originated in a young woman in good health and CMV-seropositive.

DNA of the CDR3: TGCGCCAGCAGTGAGTCTCGGGGTTTTAGCGGGGGGGCCTCCCCGCCAGCCAAAAACATTCAGTACTTC. Residues: CASSESRGFSGGASPPAKNIQYF. The chain combines TRBV10-1 with TRBJ2-4; TRBD2 matches at 11 bases. V was clipped by 0 bases and J by 0 bases; unmatched bases: 19. Germline V gene sequence: CDR1 WNHNN, CDR2 SYGVQD (reference sequence). CDR3 length: 23 amino acids.